These 23 T cell receptor beta chains share one sample of origin, sequenced in a study of blood T cell repertoires in COVID-19. Measured with immunoSEQ multiplex PCR; TCRdb has only the in-frame clones, and not every one. The sample carries 40,000 to 55,000 clones, approximately 91% recorded once. The sequenced material came from peripheral blood. These receptor sequences come from a man aged 50 to 59 with active COVID-19.

This rearrangement joins TRBV7-9 to TRBJ2-2, with unresolved D. Trimming pared 3 bases from V and 4 bases from J, leaving 9 bases between. CDR1 is SEHNR and CDR2 is FQNEAQ in the germline V gene (reference sequence). The CDR3 runs to 14 residues. The CDR3 DNA sequence: TGTGCCAGCAGCTTCGAACTCCGCACCGGGGAGCTGTTTTTT. Translating it yields CASSFELRTGELFF.

This clone was counted a single time. V gene TRBV12-3 or TRBV12-4 combines with J gene TRBJ1-2; D is undetermined. The CDR3 has 12 residues. V was trimmed by 2 bases and J by 4 bases, leaving 5 bases between them. The CDR3 here is CASSLRSYGYTF. The CDR3 DNA reads TGTGCCAGCAGTTTAAGGAGCTATGGCTACACCTTC.

The CDR3 DNA reads TGCGCCAGCAGCTCCAACCTGACAGGGTACACTGAAGCTTTCTTT. Encoded protein: CASSSNLTGYTEAFF. V is TRBV5-1 and J is TRBJ1-1; 7 bases align to TRBD1. CDR1 is SGHRS, CDR2 YFSETQ, per germline. This CDR3 spans 15 amino acids. J lost 3 bases, V lost 3 bases, and 8 bases had no gene match.

This chain uses TRBV5-6 with TRBJ2-7; 7 positions agree with TRBD2. J gave up 0 bases and V 4 bases, and 7 bases lay outside the gene matches. CDR3 length equals 15 residues. Germline V gene data show CDR1 as SGHDT and CDR2 as YYEEEE. CDR3 region: CASSRRRTSSYEQYV. In DNA, the CDR3 is TGTGCCAGCAGCCGCCGACGGACTAGCTCCTACGAGCAGTACGTC.

This chain uses TRBV10-3 with TRBJ2-1; 9 bases fit TRBD1. The trim removed 3 bases at V and 4 bases at J, leaving 7 bases unmatched. The germline V gene has CDR1 ENHRY and CDR2 SYGVKD. The CDR3 is 16 residues long. CDR3: CAISDPGQGTYNEQFF. The CDR3 nucleotides read TGTGCCATCAGTGACCCCGGACAGGGGACTTACAATGAGCAGTTCTTC.

The rearrangement links TRBV27 to TRBJ1-2; 11 bases line up with TRBD1. The trim removed 7 bases at V and 9 bases at J, leaving 25 bases unmatched. CDR1 is MNHEY and CDR2 is SMNVEV in the germline V gene (reference sequence). This CDR3 has 19 residues. The CDR3 DNA reads as TGTGCCAGCACTCCCAAGGGCTGGGGACAGGGGGAACGGAGAAGAAGCTACACCTTC. This encodes CASTPKGWGQGERRRSYTF.

The rearrangement uses TRBV24-1 and TRBJ2-1; tentative D call: TRBD2 (6 bases). The length of the CDR3 is 15 residues. The V gene lost 4 bases and the J gene lost 5 bases, with 14 bases spanning the gap. CDR1 and CDR2 from the germline V gene are KGHDR and SFDVKD. CDR3 amino acids: CATSDPRTTDNEQFF. As DNA, the CDR3 is TGTGCCACCAGTGACCCCCGGACTACCGACAATGAGCAGTTCTTC.

The table lists this clone with a few counts. The J gene is TRBJ1-2, the V gene TRBV7-3, with D perhaps TRBD1 (5 bases). Per the germline V gene, CDR1 is SGHTA and CDR2 is FQGTGA. Between the trimmed V and J ends, which lost 0 bases and 6 bases, there was a span of 5 bases. The CDR3 is 12 amino acids. The CDR3 DNA follows: TGTGCCAGCAGCTTAACAGGGGATGGCTACACCTTC. Its translation is CASSLTGDGYTF.

This clone was seen just once. This chain links TRBV11-1 with TRBJ2-1; 11 bases agree with TRBD1. The CDR3 runs 15 residues. The V and J ends lost 5 bases and 8 bases, in that order; junction bases with no gene match: 8. Germline CDR1 and CDR2: SGHAT and FQDESV (reference sequence). CDR3 sequence: CASSPRDRGLYEQFF. CDR3 in DNA: TGTGCCAGCAGCCCCCGGGACAGGGGGTTATATGAGCAGTTCTTC.

This clone was seen once. This chain uses TRBV12-3 or TRBV12-4 with TRBJ1-2; D call uncertain. The ends were cut back, 5 bases at V and 5 bases at J, with 9 bases in the middle. The CDR3 is made up of 12 amino acids. CDR3 nucleotide sequence: TGTGCCAGCAGTATCGGAGGATATGGCTACACCTTC. Translating it yields CASSIGGYGYTF.

This sequence joins TRBV10-1 and TRBJ2-1; TRBD2 might be the D (5 bases). The CDR3 is 17 residues long. Per germline, CDR1 WNHNN and CDR2 SYGVQD (reference sequence). V was shortened by 0 bases and J by 1 base, with 13 bases between the two germline ends. CDR3 coding DNA: TGCGCCAGCAGTGAGTCGGACTTAGCGCCTTCCTACAATGAGCAGTTCTTC. Residues: CASSESDLAPSYNEQFF.

The rearrangement uses TRBV6-6 and TRBJ1-2, with TRBD1 matching 9 bases. V gave up 5 bases and J gave up 4 bases; unmatched junction bases: 5. Germline V gives CDR1 MNHNY, CDR2 SVGAGI (reference sequence). The CDR3 runs to 14 residues. Here the CDR3 DNA reads TGTGCCAGCAGTCGCGGACAGGGGATCTATGGCTACACCTTC. Its translation: CASSRGQGIYGYTF.

This sequence joins TRBV10-1 and TRBJ1-2; 9 nucleotides line up with TRBD1. CDR3 length: 13 amino acids. Germline V gene sequence: CDR1 WNHNN, CDR2 SYGVQD (reference sequence). V lost 2 bases and J lost 7; bases outside the gene matches: 2. CDR3 bases: TGCGCCAGCAGTGAGGGGACAGGGAGTGGCTACACCTTC. Its protein product is CASSEGTGSGYTF.

This chain links TRBV7-8 with TRBJ2-7; 7 nucleotides align to TRBD2. This CDR3 comprises 14 residues. Germline trimming cut 5 bases from V and 7 bases from J; bases unmatched to any gene: 11. CDR1 and CDR2 (germline): SGHVS, FQNEAQ. The CDR3 here is CASSPGEGPEEQYF. DNA of the CDR3: TGTGCCAGCAGCCCCGGGGAGGGACCCGAAGAGCAGTACTTC.

The CDR3 loop is CASSLGRAINEQFF. The CDR3 coding sequence is TGCGCCAGCAGCTTGGGCAGGGCGATCAATGAGCAGTTCTTC. The J gene is TRBJ2-1, the V gene TRBV5-1; possible D gene TRBD1, 5 bases. This CDR3 spans 14 amino acids. CDR1 is SGHRS and CDR2 is YFSETQ in the germline V gene. V lost 0 bases to trimming and J lost 6 bases, with 10 bases between them.

CDR3 coding DNA: TGTGCCAGCAGCCGGCAGCGCAATGAGCAGTTCTTC. This sequence encodes CASSRQRNEQFF. This rearrangement joins TRBV7-3 to TRBJ2-1; no clear D. The CDR3 is 12 residues long. V dropped 5 bases and J dropped 6 bases, with 8 bases sitting between them. Germline V gene sequence: CDR1 SGHTA, CDR2 FQGTGA.

This clone came up once. The genes are TRBV12-3 or TRBV12-4 and TRBJ1-5, with a possible D match to TRBD1 (6 bases). Trimming took 5 bases from V and 7 from J, leaving 6 bases between them. This CDR3 has 11 amino acids. CDR3 region: CASSGGQPQHF. In nucleotides, the CDR3 is TGTGCCAGCAGTGGGGGCCAGCCCCAGCATTTT.

This rearrangement joins TRBV12-5 to TRBJ2-3; TRBD2 agrees at 12 bases. J was trimmed by 5 bases and V by 0 bases; bases with no gene match: 6. The CDR3 is 17 amino acids. CDR1 LGHNT and CDR2 FRNRAP come from the germline V gene. CDR3 protein: CASGLVRLAGGVDTQYF. CDR3 in DNA: TGTGCTAGTGGTTTGGTGAGGCTAGCGGGGGGGGTAGATACGCAGTATTTT.

The J gene is TRBJ2-6, the V gene TRBV18; no clear D. Germline V gives CDR1 KGHSH, CDR2 LQKENI. The germline V and J ends were trimmed by 3 bases and 2 bases, with 8 bases remaining between them. CDR3 size: 15 residues. DNA for the CDR3: TGTGCCAGCTCACCTGCGGTAACTGGGGCCAACGTCCTGACTTTC. Translated, it gives CASSPAVTGANVLTF. The whole variable domain, remainder taken from reference TRBV18 and TRBJ2-6, is NAGVMQNPRHLVRRRGQEARLRCSPMKGHSHVYWYRQLPEEGLKFMVYLQKENIIDESGMPKERFSAEFPKEGPSILRIQQVVRGDSAAYFCASSPAVTGANVLTFGAGSRLTVL.

This chain joins TRBV7-2 and TRBJ1-5; 7 nucleotides line up with TRBD1. The CDR3 runs to 15 residues. V shed 5 bases and J 6 bases; nucleotides not matched to a gene: 10. The germline V gene encodes CDR1 SGHTA and CDR2 FQGNSA. The CDR3 DNA reads as TGTGCCAGCAGCCTGATACAGGGGCGCCCTCAGCCCCAGCATTTT. It yields the protein CASSLIQGRPQPQHF.

The chain couples TRBV2 to TRBJ2-1; D might be TRBD2 (5 bases). This CDR3 spans 12 amino acids. Trimming took 8 bases from V and 8 from J, leaving 13 bases between them. Per germline, CDR1 SNHLY and CDR2 FYNNEI. The CDR3, as DNA: TGTGCCAGCCTCGGGGATTGGGATGAGCAGTTCTTC. The encoded protein is CASLGDWDEQFF.

The CDR3 DNA reads as TGCGCCAGCAGCTTGAAGACTAGCGGGGGAGATACGCAGTATTTT. Translating gives CASSLKTSGGDTQYF. This chain links TRBV5-1 with TRBJ2-3, with 12 bases fitting TRBD2. This CDR3 spans 15 amino acids. The J segment lost 5 bases and the V segment lost 1 base, leaving 2 bases of the junction unmatched. CDR1 is SGHRS and CDR2 is YFSETQ in the germline V gene.

This clone was counted once. CDR3 DNA sequence: TGTGCCAGCAGCCCAAGACTAGCGGGGGGTGTGTTGGATGAGCAGTTCTTC. This codes for CASSPRLAGGVLDEQFF. The rearrangement uses TRBV9 and TRBJ2-1; 13 bases are a match to TRBD2. V lost 4 bases to trimming and J lost 8 bases; unmatched junction nucleotides: 12. The CDR3 covers 17 residues. CDR1 SGDLS and CDR2 YYNGEE come from the germline V gene.